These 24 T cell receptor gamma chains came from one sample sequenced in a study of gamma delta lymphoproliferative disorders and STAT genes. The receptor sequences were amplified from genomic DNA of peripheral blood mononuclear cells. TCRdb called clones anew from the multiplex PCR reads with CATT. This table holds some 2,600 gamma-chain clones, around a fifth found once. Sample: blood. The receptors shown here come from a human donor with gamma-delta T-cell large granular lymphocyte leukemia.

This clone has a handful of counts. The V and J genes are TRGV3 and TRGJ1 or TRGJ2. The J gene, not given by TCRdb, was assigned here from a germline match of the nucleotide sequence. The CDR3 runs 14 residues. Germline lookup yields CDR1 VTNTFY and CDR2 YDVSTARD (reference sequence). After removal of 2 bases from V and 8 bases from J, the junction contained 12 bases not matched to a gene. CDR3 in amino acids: CATWDKSPRDKKLF. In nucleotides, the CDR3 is TGTGCCACCTGGGACAAGTCCCCGAGGGATAAGAAACTCTTT.

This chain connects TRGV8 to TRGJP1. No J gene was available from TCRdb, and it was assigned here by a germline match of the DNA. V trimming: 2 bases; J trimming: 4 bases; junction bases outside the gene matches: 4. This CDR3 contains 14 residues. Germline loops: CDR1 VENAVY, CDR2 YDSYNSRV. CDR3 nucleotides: TGTGCCACCTGGGATATAATCACTGGTTGGTTCAAGATATTT. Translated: CATWDIITGWFKIF.

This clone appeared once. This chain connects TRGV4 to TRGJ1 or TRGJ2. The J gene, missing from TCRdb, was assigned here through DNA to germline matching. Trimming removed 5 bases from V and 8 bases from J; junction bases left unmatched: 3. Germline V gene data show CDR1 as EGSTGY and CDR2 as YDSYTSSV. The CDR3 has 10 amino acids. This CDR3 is CATWGDKKLF. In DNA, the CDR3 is TGTGCCACCTGGGGTGATAAGAAACTCTTT.

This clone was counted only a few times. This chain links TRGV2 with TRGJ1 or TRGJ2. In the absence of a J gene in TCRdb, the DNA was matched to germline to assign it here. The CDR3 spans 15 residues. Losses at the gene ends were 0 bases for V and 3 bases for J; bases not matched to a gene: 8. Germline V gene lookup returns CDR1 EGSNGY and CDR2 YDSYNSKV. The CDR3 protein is CATWDGHLTYYKKLF. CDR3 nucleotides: TGTGCCACCTGGGACGGGCACCTGACTTATTATAAGAAACTCTTT.

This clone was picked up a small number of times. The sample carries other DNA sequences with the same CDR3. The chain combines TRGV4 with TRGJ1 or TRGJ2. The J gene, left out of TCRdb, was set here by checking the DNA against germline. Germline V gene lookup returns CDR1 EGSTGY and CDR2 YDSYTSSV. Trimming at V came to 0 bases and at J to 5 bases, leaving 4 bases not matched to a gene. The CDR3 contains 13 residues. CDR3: CATWDGQDYKKLF. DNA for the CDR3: TGTGCCACCTGGGATGGGCAGGATTATAAGAAACTCTTT.

Here the CDR3 reads CATWDSPLGYKKLF. The CDR3 DNA reads as TGTGCCACCTGGGATTCACCTTTGGGCTATAAGAAACTCTTT. The rearrangement links TRGV8 to TRGJ1 or TRGJ2. Germline matching of the DNA provided the J gene here, since TCRdb leaves it blank. The CDR3 runs to 14 residues. The germline V gene has CDR1 VENAVY and CDR2 YDSYNSRV. Unmatched junction bases numbered 12, after V lost 3 bases and J lost 7 bases.

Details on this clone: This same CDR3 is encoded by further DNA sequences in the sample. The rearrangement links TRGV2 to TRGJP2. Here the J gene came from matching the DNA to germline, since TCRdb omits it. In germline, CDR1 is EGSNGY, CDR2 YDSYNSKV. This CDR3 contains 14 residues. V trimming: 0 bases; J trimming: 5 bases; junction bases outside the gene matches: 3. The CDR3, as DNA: TGTGCCACCTGGGACGGGCGAAGTGATTGGATCAAGACGTTT. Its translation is CATWDGRSDWIKTF.

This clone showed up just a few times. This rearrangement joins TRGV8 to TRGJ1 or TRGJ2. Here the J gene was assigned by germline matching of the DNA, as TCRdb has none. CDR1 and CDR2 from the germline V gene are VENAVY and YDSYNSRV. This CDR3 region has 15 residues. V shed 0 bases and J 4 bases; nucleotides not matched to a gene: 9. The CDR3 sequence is CATWDRPRRYYKKLF. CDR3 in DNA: TGTGCCACCTGGGATAGGCCCCGGAGGTATTATAAGAAACTCTTT.

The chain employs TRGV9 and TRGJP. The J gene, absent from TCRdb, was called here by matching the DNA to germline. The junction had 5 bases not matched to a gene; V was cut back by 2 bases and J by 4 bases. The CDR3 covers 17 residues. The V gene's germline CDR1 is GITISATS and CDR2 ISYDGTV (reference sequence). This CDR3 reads CALWEDTQELGKKIKVF. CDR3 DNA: TGTGCCTTGTGGGAGGATACCCAAGAGTTGGGCAAAAAAATCAAGGTATTT.

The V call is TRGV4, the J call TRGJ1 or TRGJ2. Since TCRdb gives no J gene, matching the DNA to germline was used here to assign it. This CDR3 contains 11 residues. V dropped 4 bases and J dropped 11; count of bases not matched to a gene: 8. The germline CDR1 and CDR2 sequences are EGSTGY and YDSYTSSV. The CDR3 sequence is CATWDGPEKLF. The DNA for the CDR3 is TGTGCCACCTGGGACGGGCCCGAGAAACTCTTT.

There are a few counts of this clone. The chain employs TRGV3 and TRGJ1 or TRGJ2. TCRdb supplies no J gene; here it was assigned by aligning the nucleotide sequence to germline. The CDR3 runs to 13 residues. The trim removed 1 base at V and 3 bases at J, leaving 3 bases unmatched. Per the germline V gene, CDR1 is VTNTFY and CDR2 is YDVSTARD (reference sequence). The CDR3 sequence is CATWDSFYYKKLF. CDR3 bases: TGTGCCACCTGGGACAGCTTTTATTATAAGAAACTCTTT.

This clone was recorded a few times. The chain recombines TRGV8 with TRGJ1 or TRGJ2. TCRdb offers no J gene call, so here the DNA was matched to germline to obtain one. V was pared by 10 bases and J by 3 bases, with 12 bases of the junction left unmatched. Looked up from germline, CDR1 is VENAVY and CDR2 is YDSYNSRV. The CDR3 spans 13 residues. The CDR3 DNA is TGTGCCACTTGCCCCATTATTTATTATAAGAAACTCTTT. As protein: CATCPIIYYKKLF.

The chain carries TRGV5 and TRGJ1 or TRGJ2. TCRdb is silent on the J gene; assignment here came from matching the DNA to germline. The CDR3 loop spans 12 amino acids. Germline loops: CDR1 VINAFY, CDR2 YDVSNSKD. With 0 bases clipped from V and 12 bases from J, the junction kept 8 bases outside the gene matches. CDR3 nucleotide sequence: TGTGCCACCTGGGACAGGCACAGAGGGAAACTCTTT. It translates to CATWDRHRGKLF.

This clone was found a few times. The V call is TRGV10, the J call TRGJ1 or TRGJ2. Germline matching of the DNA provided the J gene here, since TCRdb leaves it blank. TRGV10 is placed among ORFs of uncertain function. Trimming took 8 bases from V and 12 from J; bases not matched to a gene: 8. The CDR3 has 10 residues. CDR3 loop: CAAWDCGKLF. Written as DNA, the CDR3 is TGTGCTGCGTGGGATTGTGGGAAACTCTTT.

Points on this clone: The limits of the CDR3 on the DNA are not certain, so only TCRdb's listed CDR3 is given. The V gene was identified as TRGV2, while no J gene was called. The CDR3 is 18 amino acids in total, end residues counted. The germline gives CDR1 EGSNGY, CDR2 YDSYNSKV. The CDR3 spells CATWDRIIRNSLAVEQHF.

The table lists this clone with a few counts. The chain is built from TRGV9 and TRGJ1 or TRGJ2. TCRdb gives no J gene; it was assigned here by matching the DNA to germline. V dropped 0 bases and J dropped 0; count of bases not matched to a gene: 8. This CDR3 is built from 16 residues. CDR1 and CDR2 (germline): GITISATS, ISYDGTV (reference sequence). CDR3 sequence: CALWEVRFRNYYKKLF. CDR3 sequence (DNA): TGTGCCTTGTGGGAGGTGCGGTTCCGGAATTATTATAAGAAACTCTTT.

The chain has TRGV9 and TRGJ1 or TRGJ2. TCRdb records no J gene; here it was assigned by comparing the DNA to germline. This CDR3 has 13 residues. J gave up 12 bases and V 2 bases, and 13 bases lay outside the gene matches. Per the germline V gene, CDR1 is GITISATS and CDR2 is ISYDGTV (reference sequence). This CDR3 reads CALWEAQERPKLF. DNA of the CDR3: TGTGCCTTGTGGGAGGCGCAGGAACGACCGAAACTCTTT.

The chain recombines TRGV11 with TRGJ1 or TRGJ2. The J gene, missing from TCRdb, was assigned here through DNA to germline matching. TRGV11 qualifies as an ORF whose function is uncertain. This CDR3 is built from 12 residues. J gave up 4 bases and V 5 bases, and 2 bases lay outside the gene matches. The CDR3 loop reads CACWIKYYKKLF. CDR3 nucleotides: TGTGCCTGCTGGATTAAGTATTATAAGAAACTCTTT.

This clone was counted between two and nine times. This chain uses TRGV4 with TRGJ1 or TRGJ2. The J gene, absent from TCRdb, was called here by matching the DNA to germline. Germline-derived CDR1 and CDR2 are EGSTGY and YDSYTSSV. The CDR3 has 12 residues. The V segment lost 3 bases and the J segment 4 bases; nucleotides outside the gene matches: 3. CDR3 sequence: CATWDSYYKKLF. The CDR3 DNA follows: TGTGCCACCTGGGATTCGTATTATAAGAAACTCTTT.

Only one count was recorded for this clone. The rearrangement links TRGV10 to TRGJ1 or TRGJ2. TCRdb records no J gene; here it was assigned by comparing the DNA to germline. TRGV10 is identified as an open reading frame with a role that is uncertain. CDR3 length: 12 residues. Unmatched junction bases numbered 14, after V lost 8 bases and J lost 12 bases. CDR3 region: CAAWDFPRVKLF. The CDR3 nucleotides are TGTGCTGCGTGGGATTTCCCCCGGGTGAAACTCTTT.

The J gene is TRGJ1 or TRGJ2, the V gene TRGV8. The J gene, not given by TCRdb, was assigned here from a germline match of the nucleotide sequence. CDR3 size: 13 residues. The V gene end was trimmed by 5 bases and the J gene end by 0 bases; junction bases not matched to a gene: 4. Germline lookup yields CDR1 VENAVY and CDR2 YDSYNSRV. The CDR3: CATWATNYYKKLF. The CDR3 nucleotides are TGTGCCACCTGGGCCACGAATTATTATAAGAAACTCTTT.

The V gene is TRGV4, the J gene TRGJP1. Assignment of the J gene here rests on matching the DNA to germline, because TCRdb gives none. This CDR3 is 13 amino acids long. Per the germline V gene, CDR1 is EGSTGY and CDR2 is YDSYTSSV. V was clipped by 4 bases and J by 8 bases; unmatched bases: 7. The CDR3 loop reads CATWDGRGWFKIF. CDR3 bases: TGTGCCACCTGGGACGGGCGGGGTTGGTTCAAGATATTT.

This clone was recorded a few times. The CDR3 here is CATRLGVLF. The DNA of the CDR3 is TGTGCCACCCGACTCGGGGTTCTCTTT. The V gene is TRGV5, but the J gene lacks a call. This CDR3 has 9 residues. Germline CDR1 reads VINAFY; CDR2 reads YDVSNSKD.

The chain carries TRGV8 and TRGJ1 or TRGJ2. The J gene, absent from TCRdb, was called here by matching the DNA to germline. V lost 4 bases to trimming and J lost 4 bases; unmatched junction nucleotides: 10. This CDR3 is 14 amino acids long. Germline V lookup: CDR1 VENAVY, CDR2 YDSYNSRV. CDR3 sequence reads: CATWEGGGYYKKLF. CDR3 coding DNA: TGTGCCACCTGGGAGGGGGGAGGATATTATAAGAAACTCTTT.